This T cell receptor (beta chain) was found in a study of blood T cells in healthy people across ages. Regarding the study as a whole: Leaving the PBMCs unsorted stopped any conclusive comparison of naive versus antigen-experienced cells.

For the second PCR, which ran for roughly 7 to 11 cycles, a sample-barcoded 5' primer and a J-beta primer mix were used. TCRdb reanalysed the 5' RACE reads using MiXCR and keeps one entry per CDR3 protein. Of over 600,000 distinct CDR3 sequences listed, roughly 56% are singletons. Germline loops: CDR1 DFQATT, CDR2 SNEGSKA (reference sequence). V lost 0 bases and J 1 base, leaving 7 bases between the germline ends. This CDR3 region has 15 residues. The sample holds one count of this clonotype. Its antigen is not known. The receptor was derived from a man aged 35 to 55 in good health. The gene calls are TRBV20-1 and TRBJ2-6; D might be TRBD2 (5 bases). Sequenced material: blood. This CDR3 is CSAREWESGANVLTF. CDR3 coding DNA: TGCAGTGCTAGAGAATGGGAGTCTGGGGCCAACGTCCTGACTTTC.